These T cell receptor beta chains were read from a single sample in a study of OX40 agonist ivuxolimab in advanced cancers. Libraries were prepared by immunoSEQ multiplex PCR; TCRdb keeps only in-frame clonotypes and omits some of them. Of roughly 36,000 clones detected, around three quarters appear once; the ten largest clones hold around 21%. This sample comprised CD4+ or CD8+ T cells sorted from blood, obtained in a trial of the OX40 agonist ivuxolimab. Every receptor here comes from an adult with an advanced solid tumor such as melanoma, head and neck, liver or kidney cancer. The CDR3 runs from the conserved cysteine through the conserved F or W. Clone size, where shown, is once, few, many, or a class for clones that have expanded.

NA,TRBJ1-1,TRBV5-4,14,CASSSSVGYTEAFF
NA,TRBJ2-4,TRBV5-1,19,CASSLGGSGGAVTKNIQYF
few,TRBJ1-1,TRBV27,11,CASRGGPGAFF
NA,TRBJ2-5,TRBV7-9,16,CASSLGLTADQETQYF
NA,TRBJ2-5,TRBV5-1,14,CASSSTGRQETQYF
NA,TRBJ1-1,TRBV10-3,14,CAISGTGIWAEAFF
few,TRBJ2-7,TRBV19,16,CASSSGGQTRTYEQYF
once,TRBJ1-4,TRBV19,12,CASRYRGEKLFF
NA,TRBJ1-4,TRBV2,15,CASSSTGARREKLFF
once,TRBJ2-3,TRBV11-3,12,CASSQTVDTQYF
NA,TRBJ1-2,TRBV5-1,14,CASSLEGGGYGYTF
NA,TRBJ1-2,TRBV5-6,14,CASSPTGRNYGYTF
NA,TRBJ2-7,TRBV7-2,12,CASSKTGYEQYF
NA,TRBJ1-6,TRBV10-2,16,CASSESIGGSGSPLHF
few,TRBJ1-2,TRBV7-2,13,CASSPDRGHGYTF
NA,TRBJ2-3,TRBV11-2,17,CASSPLDQAVGADTQYF
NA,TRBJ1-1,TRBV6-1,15,CASSEEDIRSTEAFF
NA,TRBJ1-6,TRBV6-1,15,CASSTQDRGSSPLHF
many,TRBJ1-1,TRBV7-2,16,CASSLGLRGADTEAFF
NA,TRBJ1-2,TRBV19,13,CASTPTGWYGYTF
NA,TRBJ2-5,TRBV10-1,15,CASSENRAGEETQYF
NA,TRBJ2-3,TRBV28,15,CASSLSGQGPDTQYF
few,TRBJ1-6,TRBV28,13,CASKGYSNSPLHF
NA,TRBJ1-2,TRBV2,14,CASSEGGTPYGYTF
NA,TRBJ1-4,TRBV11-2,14,CASSLTGGSEKLFF
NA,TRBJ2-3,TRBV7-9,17,CASSLERLAGGLDTQYF
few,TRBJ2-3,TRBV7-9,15,CASSQQRGAGDTQYF
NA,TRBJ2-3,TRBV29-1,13,CSAGLGSTDTQYF
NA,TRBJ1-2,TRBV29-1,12,CSVVADRSYYTF
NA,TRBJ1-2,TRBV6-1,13,CASTPGQIHGYTF
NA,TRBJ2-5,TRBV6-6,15,CASRSRQGDQETQYF
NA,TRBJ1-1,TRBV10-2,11,CASRRNTEAFF
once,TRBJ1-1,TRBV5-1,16,CASSGGGAVRGNEAFF
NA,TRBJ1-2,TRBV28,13,CASKRQDTDGYTF
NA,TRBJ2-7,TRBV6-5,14,CASAERTGGDEQYF
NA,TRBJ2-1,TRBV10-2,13,CASSIQGYNEQFF
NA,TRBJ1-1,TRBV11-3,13,CASSLGGRTEAFF
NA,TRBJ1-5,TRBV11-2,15,CASSRTGGRNQPQHF
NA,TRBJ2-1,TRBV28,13,CASRNFLGNEQFF
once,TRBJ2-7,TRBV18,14,CASSPGQGSHEQYF
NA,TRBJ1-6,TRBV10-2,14,CASSEVTGNSPLHF
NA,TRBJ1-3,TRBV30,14,CAWSSVGAGNTIYF